A selection of T cell receptor beta chains follows, all from one sample in a study of spatial heterogeneity in lung cancer. TCRdb redid the calling of the 5' RACE reads with MiXCR, one entry per CDR3 protein. Of around 60,000 distinct CDR3 sequences in the sample, 7.5% to 9% are singletons; the top ten hold over 13%. The sequencing here drew on PBMCs, taken at surgery. Receptors were obtained from a female donor with early-stage non-small cell lung cancer. Each CDR3 is given with its conserved first and last residue.

j_call: TRBJ1-1; v_call: TRBV12-3/TRBV12-4; cdr3_aa: CASTPGRTEAFF
j_call: TRBJ1-1; v_call: TRBV7-3; cdr3_aa: CASSLDTDTEAFF
j_call: TRBJ2-3; v_call: TRBV5-6; cdr3_aa: CASSPPRPGSTDTQYF
j_call: TRBJ1-2; v_call: TRBV20-1; cdr3_aa: CTLSQGRDNYGYTF
j_call: TRBJ2-6; v_call: TRBV7-9; cdr3_aa: CASSQGTSLRANVLTF
j_call: TRBJ2-1; v_call: TRBV5-1; cdr3_aa: CASSLGQTSYNEQFF
j_call: TRBJ1-2; v_call: TRBV20-1; cdr3_aa: CSARRDRGYGYTF
j_call: TRBJ1-5; v_call: TRBV28; cdr3_aa: CASSSPLQGADQPQHF
j_call: TRBJ1-1; v_call: TRBV11-3; cdr3_aa: CASRRRQGRNTEAFF
j_call: TRBJ1-5; v_call: TRBV6-2/TRBV6-3; cdr3_aa: CASGGSGNQPQHF
j_call: TRBJ1-2; v_call: TRBV7-6; cdr3_aa: CASSLVRRIPCGYTF
j_call: TRBJ2-3; v_call: TRBV24-1; cdr3_aa: CATRGAWADTQYF
j_call: TRBJ2-5; v_call: TRBV20-1; cdr3_aa: CSATRTAPTQYF
j_call: TRBJ1-1; v_call: TRBV20-1; cdr3_aa: CSAGTGWMNTEAFF
j_call: TRBJ1-1; v_call: TRBV12-3/TRBV12-4; cdr3_aa: CASSLDPRATEAFF
j_call: TRBJ1-1; v_call: TRBV18; cdr3_aa: CASSPQWRNTEAFF
j_call: TRBJ2-2; v_call: TRBV6-2/TRBV6-3; cdr3_aa: CALSRQNTGELFF
j_call: TRBJ1-1; v_call: TRBV30; cdr3_aa: CAWTLAGNTEAFF
j_call: TRBJ2-1; v_call: TRBV9; cdr3_aa: CASNLGERNEQFF
j_call: TRBJ2-3; v_call: TRBV5-1; cdr3_aa: CASSLAASEGADTQYF
j_call: TRBJ2-7; v_call: TRBV4-2; cdr3_aa: CASSPTSGRAAIEQYF
j_call: TRBJ2-1; v_call: TRBV28; cdr3_aa: CASSPRGLWSSYNEQFF
j_call: TRBJ1-2; v_call: TRBV2; cdr3_aa: CASSPESYGYTF
j_call: TRBJ1-1; v_call: TRBV6-1; cdr3_aa: CASREGLGTEAFF
j_call: TRBJ1-4; v_call: TRBV24-1; cdr3_aa: CATNAGTNEKLFF
j_call: TRBJ2-3; v_call: TRBV29-1; cdr3_aa: CSVLGQERDTQYF
j_call: TRBJ2-3; v_call: TRBV7-2; cdr3_aa: CASSLSKAVITDTQYF
j_call: TRBJ2-3; v_call: TRBV20-1; cdr3_aa: CSATPGSGGTDTQYF
j_call: TRBJ2-5; v_call: TRBV29-1; cdr3_aa: CSVEDQFEQGGSGTQYF
j_call: TRBJ1-4; v_call: TRBV20-1; cdr3_aa: CSARPAGNEKLFF
j_call: TRBJ2-5; v_call: TRBV2; cdr3_aa: CASSERDSLEETQYF
j_call: TRBJ1-5; v_call: TRBV9; cdr3_aa: CASSATAGTGDQPQHF
j_call: TRBJ1-5; v_call: TRBV7-9; cdr3_aa: CASSFRDRFNQPQHF
j_call: TRBJ1-2; v_call: TRBV19; cdr3_aa: CASTEMGQVSGYTF
j_call: TRBJ2-3; v_call: TRBV10-1; cdr3_aa: CASIGTPTSTDTQYF
j_call: TRBJ2-2; v_call: TRBV29-1; cdr3_aa: CSAGRTGEIGELFF
j_call: TRBJ1-6; v_call: TRBV2; cdr3_aa: CASTGVGSPLHF
j_call: TRBJ2-3; v_call: TRBV4-1; cdr3_aa: CASSPLPPTGTQYF
j_call: TRBJ1-3; v_call: TRBV5-1; cdr3_aa: CASSLDTGTGNTIYF
j_call: TRBJ1-6; v_call: TRBV30; cdr3_aa: CAWSVRNNSPLHF